This record concerns one T cell receptor beta chain sequence. Sequencing used immunoSEQ multiplex PCR; TCRdb keeps in-frame clones, though not all of them. The sample holds 300,000 to 400,000 clones; 88% are singletons and the top ten take around 5.8%. This specimen comes from a study of Ad26.COV2.S vaccination and SARS-CoV-2 variants. Treatment here: around 19 received Ad26.COV2.S at low or high dose, single or two shots; several received placebo; per-sample allocation not given. Specimens were obtained on day 63 following the first vaccine or placebo injection. Germline V CDR1 and CDR2: MNHEY, SMNVEV (reference sequence). Trimming cost V 2 bases and J 4 bases, with 23 bases left between them. CDR3 size: 18 residues.

The chain links TRBV27 to TRBJ1-2, with a weak D call TRBD1 (6 bases). Sample: peripheral blood, taken in a trial of Ad26.COV2.S vaccine versus placebo. This sequence was found in a person aged 18-65 years who received the Ad26.COV2.S COVID-19 vaccine or a placebo. The CDR3 nucleotides are TGTGCCAGCAGTTTAACCCAGGGGCAGTTAGTTGGACGCTATGGCTACACCTTC. It is translated as CASSLTQGQLVGRYGYTF.